Listed below are T cell receptor beta chains from one sample, sequenced in a study of blood T cell repertoires in COVID-19. The repertoire was sequenced with immunoSEQ multiplex PCR; TCRdb's copy has only in-frame clones and lacks some. Found here are around 100,000 clones, around four fifths of them singletons; the top ten hold 0.8% to 1%. Sequenced: peripheral blood. The origin of the receptors is a woman in her 70s with acute or convalescent COVID-19. CDR3s include the opening cysteine and the closing phenylalanine or tryptophan. The D gene is left open where the match is weak. Clone size, where shown, is once, few, many, or a class for clones that have expanded.

v_gene	abundance	d_gene	j_gene	CDR3nt	CDR3aa
TRBV6-5	.	TRBD1	TRBJ2-7	TGTGCCAGCAGGTTGGGACAGGGGGCCTACGAGCAGTACTTC	CASRLGQGAYEQYF
TRBV28	once	.	TRBJ1-1	TGTGCCAGCAGTTTATCAGGGTGGAACACTGAAGCTTTCTTT	CASSLSGWNTEAFF
TRBV6-5	.	TRBD1	TRBJ1-5	TGTGCCGGACAGGGGGCCAATCAGCCCCAGCATTTT	CAGQGANQPQHF
TRBV19	few	.	TRBJ1-1	TGTGCCAGTAGTCCTCTATTGGGCTCCGGGACAGAAGCTTTCTTT	CASSPLLGSGTEAFF
TRBV3-1/TRBV3-2	.	.	TRBJ1-6	TGTGCCAGCAGCCAAGAGGGGGGTCCGGGGAATTCACCCCTCCACTTT	CASSQEGGPGNSPLHF
TRBV30	.	.	TRBJ2-7	TGTGCCTGGAGTCCCGTAATATCGGGAAGGGAAGACTACGAGCAGTACTTC	CAWSPVISGREDYEQYF
TRBV19	.	TRBD2	TRBJ2-3	TGTGCCAGTAGTTCGAGCGGGATCTGGGACACAGATACGCAGTATTTT	CASSSSGIWDTDTQYF
TRBV3-1/TRBV3-2	once	.	TRBJ1-1	TGTGCCAGCAGCCAAGAGGGTCGGACTTTGAACACTGAAGCTTTCTTT	CASSQEGRTLNTEAFF
TRBV16	.	.	TRBJ1-2	TGTGCCAGCAGCCAGCGGGGGCGCCGGGGCTACACCTTC	CASSQRGRRGYTF
TRBV5-1	.	.	TRBJ2-7	TGCGCCAGCACCAATTACGGGACCTACGAGCAGTACTTC	CASTNYGTYEQYF
TRBV14	once	TRBD2	TRBJ2-3	TGTGCCAGCAGCCAGCTGGGCGGGGGTGTCACAGATACGCAGTATTTT	CASSQLGGGVTDTQYF
TRBV28	.	TRBD1	TRBJ1-4	TGTGCCAGCAGTTTGTCCGGGACAGGGAATAATGAAAAACTGTTTTTT	CASSLSGTGNNEKLFF
TRBV18	.	.	TRBJ2-1	TGTGCCAGCTCGACTAGAGGGCATGAGCAGTTCTTC	CASSTRGHEQFF
TRBV7-9	.	.	TRBJ1-1	TGTGCCAGCAGCTTTTCGGGGGGCGAAGCTTTCTTT	CASSFSGGEAFF
TRBV30	.	TRBD1	TRBJ2-5	TGTGCCTGGAGTGTTCCGACAGGGACCTACCAAGAGACCCAGTACTTC	CAWSVPTGTYQETQYF
TRBV2	.	TRBD1	TRBJ2-7	TGTGCCAGCAGTGGCATGGACAGGAGCTCCTACGAGCAGTACTTC	CASSGMDRSSYEQYF
TRBV19	.	TRBD1	TRBJ2-7	TGTGCCAGTAGTCCGGCGGGAACAGGGGGCATCTACGAGCAGTACTTC	CASSPAGTGGIYEQYF
TRBV6-5	.	.	TRBJ1-6	TGTGCCAGCAGTACGGACAAAAGGTCTTCACCCCTCCACTTT	CASSTDKRSSPLHF
TRBV5-1	.	TRBD1	TRBJ1-1	TGCGCCAGCAGCCTAACAGGGGGCAACACTGAAGCTTTCTTT	CASSLTGGNTEAFF
TRBV30	.	TRBD2	TRBJ2-5	TGTGCCTGGAGTGCTGGCGGGAGCATTCGAGAGACCCAGTACTTC	CAWSAGGSIRETQYF
TRBV10-3	.	.	TRBJ2-5	TGTGCCATCGGGGCAGGGCCCCAAGAGACCCAGTACTTC	CAIGAGPQETQYF
TRBV19	.	.	TRBJ1-3	TGTGCCAGTAGTATTCTCGGAAACACCATATATTTT	CASSILGNTIYF
TRBV6-6	.	TRBD2	TRBJ2-1	TGTGCCAGCAGGCCTGGACTAGCGGGAGGCGATGAGCAGTTCTTC	CASRPGLAGGDEQFF
TRBV27	once	TRBD1	TRBJ1-2	TGTGCCAGCAGTGCGCTCGACAGGGGCTATGGCTACACCTTC	CASSALDRGYGYTF
TRBV11-2	once	TRBD2	TRBJ2-1	TGTGCCAGCAGCTCCTATGCAGCGGGAGGGCCCGGCAATGAGCAGTTCTTC	CASSSYAAGGPGNEQFF
TRBV7-3	.	.	TRBJ1-3	TGTGCCAGCAGCGCCTCGGGGGGAAACACCATATATTTT	CASSASGGNTIYF
TRBV6-6	.	TRBD1	TRBJ1-5	TGTGCCAGCAGCCCCCGGACAGGGCGTAGCAATCAGCCCCAGCATTTT	CASSPRTGRSNQPQHF
TRBV4-1	.	.	TRBJ1-3	TGCGCCAGCAGCCAAGGGTGGGGGGATGGAAACACCATATATTTT	CASSQGWGDGNTIYF
TRBV5-1	.	TRBD1	TRBJ2-4	TGCGCCAGCAGAGGGGCAGGGGGAGAAAACATTCAGTACTTC	CASRGAGGENIQYF
TRBV5-1	once	TRBD2	TRBJ2-1	TGCGCCAGCAGCTTGGTCGCGGGAGAGGACAATGAGCAGTTCTTC	CASSLVAGEDNEQFF
TRBV19	.	TRBD2	TRBJ2-1	TGTGCCAGTTCCGAGGGCGGGAGCCCTTTCTACAATGAGCAGTTCTTC	CASSEGGSPFYNEQFF
TRBV3-1/TRBV3-2	once	.	TRBJ1-1	TGTGCCAGCAGCCTCTTGAACACTGAAGCTTTCTTT	CASSLLNTEAFF
TRBV10-3	.	TRBD1	TRBJ2-4	TGTGCCATCAGTGAAGGGGGCGGGTTGGGGAACATTCAGTACTTC	CAISEGGGLGNIQYF
TRBV5-1	few	TRBD1	TRBJ1-3	TGCGCCAGCAGCGAGACAGGGCTCTCTGGAAACACCATATATTTT	CASSETGLSGNTIYF
TRBV7-8	.	TRBD2	TRBJ2-7	TGTGCCAGCAGCCACCCGGGACTAGCGGCCCTGGAGCAGTACTTC	CASSHPGLAALEQYF
TRBV6-5	.	TRBD1	TRBJ1-2	TGTGCCAGCAGTTCCCTGGACAGGAACTATGGCTACACCTTC	CASSSLDRNYGYTF
TRBV24-1	few	TRBD1	TRBJ1-5	TGTGCCACCGCCGGGGCAGGGGGCTTCAATCAGCCCCAGCATTTT	CATAGAGGFNQPQHF
TRBV18	.	.	TRBJ1-2	TGTGCCAGCTCACTACTGGAGGGGAACTATGGCTACACCTTC	CASSLLEGNYGYTF
TRBV5-5	.	.	TRBJ1-1	TGTGCCAGCAGCTCCAGGGGTGTGAACACTGAAGCTTTCTTT	CASSSRGVNTEAFF
TRBV9	.	TRBD1	TRBJ1-3	TGTGCCAGCAGCGTAGAGGGACAGGGCACCGGAAACACCATATATTTT	CASSVEGQGTGNTIYF
TRBV2	.	.	TRBJ1-2	TGTGCCAGCACTGACCCTGACAAGGCTAAGAGCTACACCTTC	CASTDPDKAKSYTF
TRBV6-5	.	TRBD1	TRBJ2-7	TGTGCCAGCAGCCCGACAGGGGTCGAGCAGTACTTC	CASSPTGVEQYF
TRBV28	.	.	TRBJ1-2	TGTGCCAGCACCGACGGGATTTCGGGCTACACCTTC	CASTDGISGYTF
TRBV7-2	.	.	TRBJ2-7	TGTGCCAGTACGAACCCGGTGAGGGACGAGCAGTACTTC	CASTNPVRDEQYF
TRBV27	.	.	TRBJ2-7	TGTGCCAGCAGTTCCCGAGGGGGGGCGGAGAGCTCCTACGAGCAGTACTTC	CASSSRGGAESSYEQYF